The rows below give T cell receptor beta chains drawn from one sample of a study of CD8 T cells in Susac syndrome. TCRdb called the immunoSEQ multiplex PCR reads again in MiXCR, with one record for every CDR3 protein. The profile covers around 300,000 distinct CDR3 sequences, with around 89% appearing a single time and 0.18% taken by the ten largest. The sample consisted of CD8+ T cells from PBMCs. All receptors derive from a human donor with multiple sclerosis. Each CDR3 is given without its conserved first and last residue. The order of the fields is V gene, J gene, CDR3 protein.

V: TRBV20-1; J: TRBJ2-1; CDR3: SARVGIGLQGARWFEQF
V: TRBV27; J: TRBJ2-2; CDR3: ATSGGAIGELF
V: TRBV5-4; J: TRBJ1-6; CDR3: ASSDSVGQGLH
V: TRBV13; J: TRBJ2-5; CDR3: ASSSMGTEETQY
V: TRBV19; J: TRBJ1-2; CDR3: ASSIGANYGYT
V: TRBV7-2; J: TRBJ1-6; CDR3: ASSFLGGAAISPLH
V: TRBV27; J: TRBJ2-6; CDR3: ASSLLLSSGANVLT
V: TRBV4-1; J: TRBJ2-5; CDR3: ASSLLDRAKETQY
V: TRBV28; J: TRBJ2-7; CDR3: ASLYQRGYEQY
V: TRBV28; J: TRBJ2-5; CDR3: ASSFRERFQETQY
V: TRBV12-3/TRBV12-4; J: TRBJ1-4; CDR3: ASSSLRDRGRGNEKLF
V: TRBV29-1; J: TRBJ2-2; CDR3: SVSGPTGELF
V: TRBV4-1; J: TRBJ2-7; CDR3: ASSQERGQGAYEQY
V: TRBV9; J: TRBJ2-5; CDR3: ASSATWSWETQY
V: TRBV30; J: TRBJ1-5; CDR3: AWSVGAGPQPQH
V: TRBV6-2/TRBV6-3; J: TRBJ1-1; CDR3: ASSLDPGDTEAF
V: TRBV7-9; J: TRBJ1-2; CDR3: ASSSSFREYLYGYT
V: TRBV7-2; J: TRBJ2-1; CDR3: ASSFSGVNEQF
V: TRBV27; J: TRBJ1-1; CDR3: ASSVDALNTEAF
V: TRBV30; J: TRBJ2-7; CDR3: AWTSPGREVGEQY
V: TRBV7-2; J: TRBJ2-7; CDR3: ASSPRTDVPYEQY
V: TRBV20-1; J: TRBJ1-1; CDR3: SAAAGIPNTEAF
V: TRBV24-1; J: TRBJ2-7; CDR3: ATSEAGSSYEQY
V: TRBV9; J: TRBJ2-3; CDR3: ASTLGLAGGTDTQY
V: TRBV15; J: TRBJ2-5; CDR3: ATSREGTDFLETQY
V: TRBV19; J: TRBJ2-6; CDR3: ASLGHDGSAGANVLT
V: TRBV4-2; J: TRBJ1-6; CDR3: ASSQDRSSYNSPLH
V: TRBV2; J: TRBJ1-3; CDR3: ASSAGEGNTIY
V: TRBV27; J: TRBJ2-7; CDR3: ASSPRSGTYEQY
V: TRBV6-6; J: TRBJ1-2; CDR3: ASSTIGTGVYGYT
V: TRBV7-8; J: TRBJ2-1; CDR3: ASSLVPEGYYNEQF
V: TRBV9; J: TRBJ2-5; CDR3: ASEGQGETQY
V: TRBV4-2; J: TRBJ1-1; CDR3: ASSQDLGSAEAF
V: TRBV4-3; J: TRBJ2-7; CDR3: ASSQRTGGYEQY
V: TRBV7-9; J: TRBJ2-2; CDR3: ASSHPSEELF